One sample yielded the 12 T cell receptor beta chains listed below, sequenced in a study of vaccination and CD4 T cells after COVID-19. The treatment is: approximately 10-day PBMC culture with coronavirus spike peptide pools or control peptides (ViraFEST assay). These receptors' antigens are unknown. CD4+ T cells that had been cultured provided DNA sequenced with the Oncomine TCR Beta short-read assay. TCRdb re-called the PCR reads with MiXCR, one entry per CDR3 protein. The table has around 13,000 distinct CDR3 sequences, approximately 35% seen once. The specimen sequenced was CD4+ T cells from blood, cultured in vitro. Receptors originate from a human donor who had recovered from COVID-19.

This clonotype was counted only a few times. The V call is TRBV27, the J call TRBJ2-3, with a weak D call TRBD2 (6 bases). The CDR3 runs 15 residues. Germline CDR1 MNHEY, CDR2 SMNVEV (reference sequence). Trimming stripped 2 bases from V and 2 bases from J, with 11 bases between. The DNA of the CDR3 is TGTGCCAGCAGTTTAGCGGGAATTTACACAGATACGCAGTATTTT. Its protein is CASSLAGIYTDTQYF.

DNA for the CDR3: TGTGCCAGCAGTTCTGGGGGTTTAGGTACGCAGTATTTT. The encoded protein is CASSSGGLGTQYF. J is TRBJ2-3 and V is TRBV12-3 or TRBV12-4; D tentatively fits TRBD1 or TRBD2 (5 bases each). This CDR3 comprises 13 residues. The V gene lost 4 bases and the J gene lost 8 bases, with 13 bases spanning the gap.

The rearrangement links TRBV11-2 to TRBJ1-4, with 8 bases lining up with TRBD1. Germline lookup yields CDR1 SGHAT and CDR2 FQNNGV. CDR3 length: 14 residues. With V trimmed by 5 bases and J by 4 bases, 3 bases remained unmatched. The CDR3 protein is CASSRQGRNEKLFF. CDR3 DNA: TGTGCCAGCAGCAGACAGGGGCGTAATGAAAAACTGTTTTTT.

This clonotype was counted a few times. CDR3 DNA: TGTGCCAGCACTACAGGGGATCGCGGCTACACCTTC. It encodes CASTTGDRGYTF. This chain uses TRBV6-1 with TRBJ1-2; 7 nucleotides agree with TRBD1. Germline CDR1 MNHNS, CDR2 SASEGT. This CDR3 has 12 residues. Trimming cost V 7 bases and J 8 bases; bases outside gene matches: 7.

This chain joins TRBV5-1 and TRBJ2-7; TRBD2 matches 15 bases. Germline CDR1 reads SGHRS; CDR2 reads YFSETQ. Losses at the gene ends were 3 bases for V and 5 bases for J; bases not matched to a gene: 3. The CDR3 covers 15 residues. CDR3: CASSWTSGRGHEQYF. The CDR3 nucleotides are TGCGCCAGCAGCTGGACTAGCGGGAGGGGCCACGAGCAGTACTTC. Drawing the rest from reference TRBV5-1 and TRBJ2-7, the complete variable domain is KAGVTQTPRYLIKTRGQQVTLSCSPISGHRSVSWYQQTPGQGLQFLFEYFSETQRNKGNFPGRFSGRQFSNSRSEMNVSTLELGDSALYLCASSWTSGRGHEQYFGPGTRLTVT.

The sample holds a few counts of this clonotype. The rearrangement uses TRBV5-4 and TRBJ2-3; 9 nucleotides align to TRBD2. The CDR3 covers 16 residues. J was trimmed by 1 base and V by 1 base; bases with no gene match: 4. From germline, CDR1 is SGHNT and CDR2 YYREEE (reference sequence). Written as DNA, the CDR3 is TGTGCCAGCAGCTTGCCTAGCGGGACGGGCACAGATACGCAGTATTTT. This sequence encodes CASSLPSGTGTDTQYF.

The chain couples TRBV30 to TRBJ1-6; D not certain. Deletions cut 4 bases from V and 8 bases from J, with 12 bases between. The germline CDR1 and CDR2 sequences are GTSNPN and SVGIG (reference sequence). The CDR3 length is 13 residues. CDR3 amino acids: CAWNPFLYSPLHF. DNA for the CDR3: TGTGCCTGGAACCCTTTCCTTTATTCACCCCTCCACTTT.

The chain joins TRBV7-2 to TRBJ1-4; D ambiguous. The V end lost 0 bases, the J end lost 1 base, and 6 bases lay between the germline ends. The CDR3 length is 15 residues. Germline CDR1 SGHTA, CDR2 FQGNSA. The CDR3 sequence: CASSLAEGTNEKLFF. CDR3 in DNA: TGTGCCAGCAGCTTAGCTGAGGGAACTAATGAAAAACTGTTTTTT.

This clonotype was detected only a few times. The V gene is TRBV6-2 or TRBV6-3, the J gene TRBJ2-7; unclear D gene. This CDR3 is built from 14 residues. Germline lookup yields CDR1 MNHEY and CDR2 SVGEGT. V dropped 4 bases and J dropped 6 bases, with 16 bases sitting between them. Here the CDR3 reads CASSSLALTGEQYF. CDR3 bases: TGTGCCAGCAGTTCTCTGGCCCTGACGGGCGAGCAGTACTTC.

The chain couples TRBV9 to TRBJ2-3; D uncertain. The CDR3 sequence is 14 residues long. Germline V gene data show CDR1 as SGDLS and CDR2 as YYNGEE. V was cut by 1 base and J by 1 base, with 7 bases left in between. This CDR3 reads CASSVFYGTDTQYF. Here the CDR3 DNA reads TGTGCCAGCAGCGTATTTTATGGCACAGATACGCAGTATTTT.

V gene TRBV2 combines with J gene TRBJ2-2, with 11 positions matching TRBD1. Germline CDR1 reads SNHLY; CDR2 reads FYNNEI. This CDR3 comprises 15 residues. The trim removed 4 bases at V and 6 bases at J, leaving 4 bases unmatched. This CDR3 is CASSVGQGGPGELFF. The CDR3 nucleotides are TGTGCCAGCAGTGTGGGACAGGGGGGACCCGGGGAGCTGTTTTTT.

The chain uses TRBV4-2 and TRBJ2-7, with D hard to call. CDR1 and CDR2 from the germline V gene are LGHNA and YNFKEQ. Trimming removed 0 bases from V and 0 bases from J, with 12 bases in between. The CDR3 loop spans 16 amino acids. The CDR3 region is CASSQEYSEPSYEQYF. The DNA for the CDR3 is TGTGCCAGCAGCCAAGAGTACAGCGAGCCCTCCTACGAGCAGTACTTC.